The clone carrying this TCR beta chain was seen more than once but under ten times. Its specificity is not known. The sample originates from a study of early T cells in non-severe SARS-CoV-2 infection. Study summary: The study sequenced bulk RNA from unsorted whole blood, with chains unpaired.

Germline values: CDR1 DFQATT, CDR2 SNEGSKA (reference sequence). V shed 6 bases and J shed 5 bases, with 20 bases lying between them. The CDR3 covers 15 residues. Individual cDNA molecules each received unique molecular identifiers attached to them. TCRdb processed the 5' RACE reads anew with MiXCR; each CDR3 protein has one entry. The sample holds approximately 99,000 distinct CDR3 sequences, about 12% seen once. Overall study results and limits: There was a bias toward anti-spike CD8 responses in VDJdb matching, which missed private and CD4 specificities.

Source material: whole blood. The source of this sequence is an adult who was a healthcare worker with PCR-confirmed SARS-CoV-2 infection or an uninfected control (not recorded which). This chain uses TRBV20-1 with TRBJ2-1; unclear D gene. Written as DNA, the CDR3 is TGCAGTGCCGAGAGGTCCGGGCAACAAAACAATGAGCAGTTCTTC. Translating gives CSAERSGQQNNEQFF.